This TCR beta chain is from a study of control samples from healthy donors and cancer patients. Trimming pared 5 bases from V and 3 bases from J, leaving 17 bases between. The CDR3 loop spans 15 amino acids. Germline loops: CDR1 MNHEY, CDR2 SMNVEV (reference sequence). The count of this clone is one. Assay used: immunoSEQ multiplex PCR; TCRdb lists only in-frame clones, some missing. The sample yields approximately 100,000 clones, approximately 86% seen once. Sequenced: blood. The receptor's source is a man in his thirties or forties in good health. The chain carries TRBV27 and TRBJ2-7; TRBD2 is a possible D gene (6 bases). The CDR3 protein is CASSLRGTGDYEQYF. The CDR3 DNA follows: TGTGCCAGCAGTCTACGAGGGACGGGAGACTACGAGCAGTACTTC.